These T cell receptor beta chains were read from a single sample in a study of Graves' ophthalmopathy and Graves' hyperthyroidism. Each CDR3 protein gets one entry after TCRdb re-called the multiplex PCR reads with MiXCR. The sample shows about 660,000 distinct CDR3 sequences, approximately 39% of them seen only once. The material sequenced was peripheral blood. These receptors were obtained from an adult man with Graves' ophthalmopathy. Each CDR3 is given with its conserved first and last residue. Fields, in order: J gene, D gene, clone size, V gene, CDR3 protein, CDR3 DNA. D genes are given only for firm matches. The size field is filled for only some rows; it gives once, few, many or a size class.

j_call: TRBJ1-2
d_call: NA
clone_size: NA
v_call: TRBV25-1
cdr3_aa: CASSVLSGPGYTF
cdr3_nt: TGTGCCAGCAGCGTCCTTTCAGGGCCTGGCTACACCTTC

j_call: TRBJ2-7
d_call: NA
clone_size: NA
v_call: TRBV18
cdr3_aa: CASCGGIGYGQYF
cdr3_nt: TGTGCCAGCTGTGGGGGAATTGGTTACGGGCAGTACTTC

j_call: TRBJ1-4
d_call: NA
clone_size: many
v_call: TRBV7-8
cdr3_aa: CASSPQGGNEKLFF
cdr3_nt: TGTGCCAGCAGCCCCCAGGGAGGGAATGAAAAACTGTTTTTT

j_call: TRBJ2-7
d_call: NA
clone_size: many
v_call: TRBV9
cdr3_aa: CASSVGELYEQYF
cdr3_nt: TGTGCCAGCAGCGTCGGGGAACTCTACGAGCAGTACTTC

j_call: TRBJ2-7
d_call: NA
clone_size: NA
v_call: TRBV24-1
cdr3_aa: CATSQGGSYEQYF
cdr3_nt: TGTGCCACCAGTCAGGGCGGATCCTACGAGCAGTACTTC

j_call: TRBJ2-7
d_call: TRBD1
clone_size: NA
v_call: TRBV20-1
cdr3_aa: CSARATDRVESYEQYF
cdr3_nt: TGCAGTGCTAGAGCCACGGACAGGGTGGAATCCTACGAGCAGTACTTC

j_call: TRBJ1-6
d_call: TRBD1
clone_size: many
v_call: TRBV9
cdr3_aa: CASSKQGYNSPLHF
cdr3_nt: TGTGCCAGCAGCAAACAGGGGTATAATTCACCCCTCCACTTT

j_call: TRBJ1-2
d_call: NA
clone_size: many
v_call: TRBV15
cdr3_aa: CATSSVLGGAYGYTF
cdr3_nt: TGTGCCACCAGCTCCGTTCTCGGGGGGGCTTATGGCTACACCTTC

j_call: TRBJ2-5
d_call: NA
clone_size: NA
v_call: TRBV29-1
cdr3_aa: CSARSRAGVQETQYF
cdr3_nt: TGCAGTGCTAGATCCCGGGCAGGGGTCCAAGAGACCCAGTACTTC

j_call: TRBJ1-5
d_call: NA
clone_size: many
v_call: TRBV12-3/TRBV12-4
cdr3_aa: CASPRDGNQPQHF
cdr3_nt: TGTGCCAGCCCCAGGGACGGCAATCAGCCCCAGCATTTT

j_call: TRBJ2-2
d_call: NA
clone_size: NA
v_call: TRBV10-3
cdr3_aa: CASSDGTDNTGELFF
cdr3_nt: TGTGCCAGCAGTGACGGGACCGATAACACCGGGGAGCTGTTTTTT

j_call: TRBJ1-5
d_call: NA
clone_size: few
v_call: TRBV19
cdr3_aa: CASSIQGYQPQHF
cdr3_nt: TGTGCCAGTAGTATCCAGGGATATCAGCCCCAGCATTTT

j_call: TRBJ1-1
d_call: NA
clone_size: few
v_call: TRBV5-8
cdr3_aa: CASINGGSGTEAFF
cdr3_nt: TGTGCCAGCATCAACGGGGGGAGTGGCACTGAAGCTTTCTTT

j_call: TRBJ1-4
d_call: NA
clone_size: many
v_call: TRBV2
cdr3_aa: CASSSRDGIEKLFF
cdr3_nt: TGTGCCAGCAGTTCCCGGGACGGTATAGAAAAACTGTTTTTT

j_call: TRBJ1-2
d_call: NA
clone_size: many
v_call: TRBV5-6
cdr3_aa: CASSLAPPRSDGYTF
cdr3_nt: TGTGCCAGCAGCTTGGCTCCTCCCCGCTCAGATGGCTACACCTTC

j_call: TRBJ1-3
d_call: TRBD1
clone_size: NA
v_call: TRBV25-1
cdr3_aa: CASSEATGGNTIYF
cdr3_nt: TGTGCCAGCAGTGAAGCGACAGGGGGGAACACCATATATTTT

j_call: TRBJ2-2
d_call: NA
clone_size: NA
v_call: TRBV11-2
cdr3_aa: CASSLVNLGELFF
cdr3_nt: TGTGCCAGCAGCTTGGTAAATCTCGGGGAGCTGTTTTTT

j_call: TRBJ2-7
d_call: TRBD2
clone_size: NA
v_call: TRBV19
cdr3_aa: CTSSIGASGSFEQYF
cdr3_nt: TGTACCAGTAGTATCGGGGCTAGCGGGAGTTTCGAGCAGTACTTC

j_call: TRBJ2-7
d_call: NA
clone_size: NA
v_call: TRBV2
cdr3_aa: CASKRDRTMVEQYF
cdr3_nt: TGTGCCAGCAAGAGGGACCGCACGATGGTTGAGCAGTACTTC

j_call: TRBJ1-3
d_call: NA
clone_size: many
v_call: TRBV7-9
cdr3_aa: CASSLVGTEDNTIYF
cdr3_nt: TGTGCCAGCAGCTTAGTCGGGACGGAGGATAACACCATATATTTT

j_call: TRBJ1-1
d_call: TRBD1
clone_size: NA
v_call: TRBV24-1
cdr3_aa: CATSPNTGTGVTEAFF
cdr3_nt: TGTGCCACCAGTCCGAATACCGGGACAGGGGTCACTGAAGCTTTCTTT

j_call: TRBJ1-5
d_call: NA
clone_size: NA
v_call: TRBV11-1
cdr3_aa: CASKKNSNQPQHF
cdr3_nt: TGTGCCAGTAAAAAGAATAGCAATCAGCCCCAGCATTTT

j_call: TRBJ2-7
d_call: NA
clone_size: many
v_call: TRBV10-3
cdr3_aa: CAISELADYEQYF
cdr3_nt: TGTGCCATCAGTGAGCTAGCAGACTACGAGCAGTACTTC

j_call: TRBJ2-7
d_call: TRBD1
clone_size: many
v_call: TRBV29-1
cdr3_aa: CSVEGDRGASYEQYF
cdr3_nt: TGCAGCGTGGAAGGGGACAGGGGGGCTTCCTACGAGCAGTACTTC

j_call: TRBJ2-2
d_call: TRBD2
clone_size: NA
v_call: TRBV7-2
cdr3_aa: CASSLTAGGMDEQFF
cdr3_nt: TGTGCCAGCAGCTTAACAGCGGGAGGCATGGATGAGCAGTTTTTT

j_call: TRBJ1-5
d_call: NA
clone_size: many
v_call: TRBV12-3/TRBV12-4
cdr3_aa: CASSPRPGRDGNQPQHF
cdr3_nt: TGTGCCAGCAGTCCCCGGCCGGGGAGGGATGGCAATCAGCCCCAGCATTTT

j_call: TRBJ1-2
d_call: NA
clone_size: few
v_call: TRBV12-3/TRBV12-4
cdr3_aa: CASSQDPRASNTF
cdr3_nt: TGTGCCAGCAGCCAAGACCCCAGGGCCTCGAATACCTTC

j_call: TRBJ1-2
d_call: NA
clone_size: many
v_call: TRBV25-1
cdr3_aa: CASRSEEVYGYTF
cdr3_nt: TGTGCCAGCAGGTCGGAGGAGGTCTATGGCTACACCTTC

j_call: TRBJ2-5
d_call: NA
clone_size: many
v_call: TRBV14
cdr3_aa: CASSQDSGGRGETQYF
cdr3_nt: TGTGCCAGCAGCCAGGACTCCGGGGGGCGCGGGGAGACCCAGTACTTC

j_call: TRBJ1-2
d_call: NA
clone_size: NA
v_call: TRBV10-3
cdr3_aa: CASTRDLNYCGYTF
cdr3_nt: TGTGCCAGCACCCGGGACCTCAACTACTGTGGCTACACCTTC

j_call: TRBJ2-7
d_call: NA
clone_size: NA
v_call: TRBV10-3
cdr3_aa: CAIGAGEQYF
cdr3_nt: TGTGCCATCGGGGCAGGCGAGCAGTACTTC

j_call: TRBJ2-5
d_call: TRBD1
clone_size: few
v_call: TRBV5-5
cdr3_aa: CASSARDSPPGTQYF
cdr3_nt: TGTGCCAGCAGCGCCAGGGACAGCCCGCCGGGGACCCAGTACTTC

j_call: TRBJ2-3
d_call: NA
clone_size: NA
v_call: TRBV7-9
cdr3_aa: CASSLATGTDTQYF
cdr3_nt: TGTGCCAGCAGCTTGGCTACTGGCACAGATACGCAGTATTTT

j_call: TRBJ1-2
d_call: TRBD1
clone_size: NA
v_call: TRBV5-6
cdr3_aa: CASSQGQGAYGYTF
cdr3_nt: TGCGCCAGCAGCCAAGGACAGGGGGCCTATGGCTACACCTTC

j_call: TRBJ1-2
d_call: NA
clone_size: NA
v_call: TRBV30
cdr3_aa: CAWTRSGYGYTF
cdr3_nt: TGTGCCTGGACCAGGAGCGGTTACGGCTACACCTTC

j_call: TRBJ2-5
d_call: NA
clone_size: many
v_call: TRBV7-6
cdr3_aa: CASSLGDWIQETQYF
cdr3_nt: TGTGCCAGCAGCTTAGGGGACTGGATCCAAGAGACCCAGTACTTC

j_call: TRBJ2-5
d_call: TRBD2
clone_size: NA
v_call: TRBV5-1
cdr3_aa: CASRLGLAGEEAQYF
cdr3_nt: TGCGCCAGCAGATTAGGACTAGCGGGGGAAGAGGCCCAGTACTTC

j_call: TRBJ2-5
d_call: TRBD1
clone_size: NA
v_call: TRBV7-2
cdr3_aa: CASSSDRDRVETQYF
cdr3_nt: TGTGCCAGCAGCTCAGACAGGGACAGGGTCGAGACCCAGTACTTC

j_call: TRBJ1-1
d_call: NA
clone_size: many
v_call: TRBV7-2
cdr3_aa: CASSADPRRAEAFF
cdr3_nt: TGTGCCAGCAGCGCGGACCCCCGGAGGGCTGAAGCTTTCTTT